The clone carrying this T cell receptor beta chain was detected only a few times. Antigen unknown. Among all donors, each was a healthy Caucasian. In TCRdb, the 5' RACE reads were re-called with MiXCR into one record per CDR3 protein. The sample lists 550,000 to 800,000 distinct CDR3 sequences; about 7% were seen once. These data are taken from a study of identical twins. Study-wide results and limits: Zero-insertion analyses were open to partial confounding by invariant MAIT and iNKT cells. Clonotypes of the beta chain that were abundant in cord blood carried fewer insertions (memory repertoires showed none). The authors drew conclusions from cross-sectional statistical analysis rather than following the same donors.

These data were also reused for a study on yellow fever vaccine responses in identical twins.

The sequence was collected from a woman aged 18-29 years in good health. Material: PBMCs.

DNA for the CDR3: TGCAGCGTTGATATCCGGCGGGATTATGAGCAGTTCTTC. It yields the protein CSVDIRRDYEQFF. V usage is TRBV29-1 and J usage is TRBJ2-1; tentative D call: TRBD2 (6 bases). V dropped 3 bases and J dropped 8 bases, with 14 bases sitting between them. The germline CDR1 and CDR2 sequences are SQVTM and ANQGSEA. The length of the CDR3 is 13 residues.